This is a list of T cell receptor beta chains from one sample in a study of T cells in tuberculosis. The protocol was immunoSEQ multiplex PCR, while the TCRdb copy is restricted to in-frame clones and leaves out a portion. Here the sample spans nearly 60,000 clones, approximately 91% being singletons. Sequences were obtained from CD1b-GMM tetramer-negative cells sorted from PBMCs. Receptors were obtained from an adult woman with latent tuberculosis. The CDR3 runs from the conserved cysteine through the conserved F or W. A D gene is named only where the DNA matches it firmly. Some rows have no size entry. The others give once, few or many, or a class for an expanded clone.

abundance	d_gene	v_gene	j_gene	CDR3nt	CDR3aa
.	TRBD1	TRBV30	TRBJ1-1	TGTGCCTGGAGCGAAGGGACAGGCGCCTTTGAAGCTTTCTTT	CAWSEGTGAFEAFF
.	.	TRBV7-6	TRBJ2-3	TGTGCCAGCAGCTTAGAGACACCGTGGTTCCCGGGGGTCCAAAGCACAGATACGCAGTATTTT	CASSLETPWFPGVQSTDTQYF
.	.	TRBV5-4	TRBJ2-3	TGTGCCAGCGGGGGCGGGGGAGCGGGCGTGCGTATCTTT	CASGGGGAGVRIF
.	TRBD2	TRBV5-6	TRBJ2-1	TGTGCCAGCAGCTTGGTACTAGCGTACGGGTTCTTC	CASSLVLAYGFF
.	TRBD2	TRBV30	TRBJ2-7	TGTGCCTGGAGTGGACTAGCGGTGCAGGAGCAGTACTTC	CAWSGLAVQEQYF
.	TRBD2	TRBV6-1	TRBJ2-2	TGTGCCAGCAGTGAGGGGGAGGGCGGGGAGCTGTTTTTT	CASSEGEGGELFF
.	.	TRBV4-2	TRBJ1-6	TGTGCCAGCAGCCGGAGGGATCGGGATAATTCACCCCTCCACTTT	CASSRRDRDNSPLHF
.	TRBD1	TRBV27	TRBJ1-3	TGTGCCAGCAGCCGAGGGACAGGCCGTGGAAACACCATATATTTT	CASSRGTGRGNTIYF
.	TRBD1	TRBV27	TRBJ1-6	TGTGCCAGCAGTTCACAGGGGCCGGCCTATAATTCACCCCTCCACTTT	CASSSQGPAYNSPLHF
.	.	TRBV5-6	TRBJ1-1	TGTGCCAGCAGCCGTATGAACACTGAAGCTTTCTTT	CASSRMNTEAFF
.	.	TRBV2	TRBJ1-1	TGTGCCAGCATCTTTGACACTGAAGCTTTCTTT	CASIFDTEAFF
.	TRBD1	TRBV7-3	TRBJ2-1	TGTGCCAGCAGAATGGGACAGGGGGACAATGAGCAGTTCTTC	CASRMGQGDNEQFF
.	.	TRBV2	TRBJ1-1	TGTGCCAGCAGTGAAGTCGACATGAACACTGAAGCTTTCTTT	CASSEVDMNTEAFF
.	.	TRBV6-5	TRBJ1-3	TGTGCCAGCAGTTACGGGGGGAGCTCTGGAAACACCATATATTTT	CASSYGGSSGNTIYF
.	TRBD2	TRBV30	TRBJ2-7	TGTGCCTGGAGTGTATCGGGGGGGGCCTACGAGCAGTACTTC	CAWSVSGGAYEQYF
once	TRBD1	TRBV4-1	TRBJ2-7	TGCGCCAGCAGCCGAGGGACAGGGGTATCCTACGAGCAGTACTTC	CASSRGTGVSYEQYF
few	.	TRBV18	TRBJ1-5	TGTGCCAGCTCAAGACAGGATAGCAATCAGCCCCAGCATTTT	CASSRQDSNQPQHF
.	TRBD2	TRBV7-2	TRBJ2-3	TGTGCCAGCAGCCCGACCCGGACTAGCGAAGGTACGCAGTATTTT	CASSPTRTSEGTQYF
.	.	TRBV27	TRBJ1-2	TGTGCCAGCAGAAACCGGGGCTATGGCTACACCTTC	CASRNRGYGYTF
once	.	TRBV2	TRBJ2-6	TGTGCCAGCAGTGCCGGACAGATGTACTCTGGGGCCAACGTCCTGACTTTC	CASSAGQMYSGANVLTF
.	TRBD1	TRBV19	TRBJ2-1	TGTGCCAGTAGTACGGGACAGGATACGAGCAATGAGCAGTTCTTC	CASSTGQDTSNEQFF
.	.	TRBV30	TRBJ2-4	TGTGCCTGGAGTAATTTAGCGGCCATAGCCAAAAACATTCAGTACTTC	CAWSNLAAIAKNIQYF
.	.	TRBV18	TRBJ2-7	TGTGCCAGCTCACCAGGGACAACTAGCTCCTACGAGCAGTACTTC	CASSPGTTSSYEQYF
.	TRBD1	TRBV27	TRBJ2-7	TGTGCCAGCAGTTCCGCAGGGGGCTACGAGCAGTACTTC	CASSSAGGYEQYF
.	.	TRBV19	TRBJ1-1	TGTGCCAGTAGTCCCACCGGGTCAAACACTGAAGCTTTCTTT	CASSPTGSNTEAFF
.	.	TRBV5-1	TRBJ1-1	TGCGCCAGCAGCTTGGTAGGGGTAACCCTGAACACTGAAGCTTTCTTT	CASSLVGVTLNTEAFF
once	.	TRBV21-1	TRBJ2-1	TGTGCCAGCAGCAAAGGTCGGCCTAGCGGGCCTTACAATGAGCAGTTCTTC	CASSKGRPSGPYNEQFF
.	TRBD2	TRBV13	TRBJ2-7	TGTGCCAGCAGCTTATTCCGGGGGGACGAGCAGTACTTC	CASSLFRGDEQYF
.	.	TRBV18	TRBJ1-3	TGTGCCAGCTCACGGGCGGGAAACTCTGGAAACACCATATATTTT	CASSRAGNSGNTIYF
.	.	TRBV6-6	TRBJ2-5	TGTGCCAGCAGTCCGCAAGAGACCCAGTACTTC	CASSPQETQYF
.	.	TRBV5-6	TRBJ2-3	TGTGCCAGCAGCTACTGGTCAGGGTCTGGCACAGATACGCAGTATTTT	CASSYWSGSGTDTQYF
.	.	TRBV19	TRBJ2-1	TGTGCCAGTACTAGCAGGGGAGGGATCAATGAGCAGTTCTTC	CASTSRGGINEQFF
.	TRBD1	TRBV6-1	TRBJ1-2	TGTGCCAGCAGGTGGACAGGGGAGGATGGCTACACCTTC	CASRWTGEDGYTF
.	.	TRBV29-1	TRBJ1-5	TGCAGCGTTGCTGGCAGGGGAGGGCAGCCCCAGCATTTT	CSVAGRGGQPQHF
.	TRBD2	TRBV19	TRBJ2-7	TGTGCCAGTACGGGAGCGGGGGGGCAGTACTTC	CASTGAGGQYF
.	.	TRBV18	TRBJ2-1	TGTGCCAGCTCACGCGCCAGGGGCAAGGACAATGAGCAGTTCTTC	CASSRARGKDNEQFF
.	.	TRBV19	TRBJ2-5	TGTGCCAGTAGTTCAAAGCAGGGATACCAAGAGACCCAGTACTTC	CASSSKQGYQETQYF
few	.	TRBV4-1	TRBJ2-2	TGTGCCATAGGGACGGGAGATGTCACCGGGGAGCTGTTTTTT	CAIGTGDVTGELFF
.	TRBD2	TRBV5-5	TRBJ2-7	TGTGCCAGCCGCGTTTATGATAGCGGGCACGAGCAGTACTTC	CASRVYDSGHEQYF
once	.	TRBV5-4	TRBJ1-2	TGTGCCAGCAGCTCCGGGGGGGCAGTGTATGGCTACACCTTC	CASSSGGAVYGYTF
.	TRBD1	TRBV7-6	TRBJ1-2	TGTGCCAGCAGCCCCCAGCAGGGGGCACACTATGGCTACACCTTC	CASSPQQGAHYGYTF
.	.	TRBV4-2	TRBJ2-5	TGTGCCAGCAGCCAAGAAATCGAGGAGCCGGAGACCCAGTACTTC	CASSQEIEEPETQYF
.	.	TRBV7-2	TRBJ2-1	TGTGCCAGCAGACCCCAGGCTCAAGAGCAGTTCTTC	CASRPQAQEQFF
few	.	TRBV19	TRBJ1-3	TGTGCCAGTAAGGTGAACGAAAACAGGAACACCATATATTTT	CASKVNENRNTIYF
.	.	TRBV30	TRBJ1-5	TGTGCCTGGACGGCGGATAGCAATCAGCCCCAGCATTTT	CAWTADSNQPQHF